Shown below are 26 T cell receptor beta chains from a single sample sequenced in a study of cytomegalovirus exposure and HLA in healthy donors. PCR involved 60 Vbeta and 13 Jbeta primers. Libraries were prepared by immunoSEQ multiplex PCR; TCRdb keeps only in-frame clonotypes and omits some of them. The data contain 180,000 or so clones, over 65% of them singletons. Sequenced material: PBMCs. Receptor source: a boy between 2 and 10 years old in good health and CMV-seronegative.

This clone was counted once. The V gene is TRBV6-1, the J gene TRBJ1-1, with TRBD1 matching over 7 bases. Germline CDR1 MNHNS, CDR2 SASEGT. This CDR3 spans 16 amino acids. V was clipped by 6 bases and J by 5 bases; unmatched bases: 15. The CDR3 DNA is TGTGCCAGCAGCGAAACTGAGACAGGGTTGCGGACTGAAGCTTTCTTT. Protein product: CASSETETGLRTEAFF.

This chain links TRBV28 with TRBJ1-4; possible D gene TRBD1, 5 bases. The CDR3 is 13 residues long. V lost 3 bases and J lost 10, with 12 bases in between. Germline lookup yields CDR1 MDHEN and CDR2 SYDVKM. The CDR3 region is CASSFQGPLKLFF. The CDR3 coding sequence is TGTGCCAGCAGTTTTCAGGGCCCGCTAAAACTGTTTTTT.

This chain links TRBV6-6 with TRBJ2-5; D possibly corresponds to TRBD1 (6 bases). Per germline, CDR1 MNHNY and CDR2 SVGAGI (reference sequence). Trimming removed 4 bases at V and 3 bases at J, with 6 bases between. The CDR3 is made up of 12 amino acids. Here the CDR3 reads CASSWTEETQYF. CDR3 sequence (DNA): TGTGCCAGCAGTTGGACAGAAGAGACCCAGTACTTC.

This chain connects TRBV19 to TRBJ2-7; tentative D call: TRBD2 (6 bases). The V end was cut by 5 bases, the J end by 6 bases, with 14 bases between. The CDR3 loop spans 13 amino acids. The germline CDR1 and CDR2 sequences are LNHDA and SQIVND (reference sequence). DNA of the CDR3: TGTGCCAGTAGTCCGTCGCGGGGAGGCGAGCAGTACTTC. Its translation: CASSPSRGGEQYF.

This chain links TRBV6-6 with TRBJ1-5, with a weak D call TRBD1 (5 bases). This CDR3 region has 14 residues. Per the germline V gene, CDR1 is MNHNY and CDR2 is SVGAGI (reference sequence). The V gene lost 6 bases and the J gene lost 4 bases, with 13 bases spanning the gap. CDR3 sequence reads: CASSRRQWNQPQHF. CDR3 coding DNA: TGTGCCAGCAGCCGTCGACAGTGGAATCAGCCCCAGCATTTT.

The V gene is TRBV2, the J gene TRBJ2-3, with 11 positions matching TRBD2. The V segment lost 6 bases and the J segment 1 base; nucleotides outside the gene matches: 6. Germline V CDR1 and CDR2: SNHLY, FYNNEI. The CDR3 has 16 residues. This CDR3 is CASSALLAGGTDTQYF. The CDR3, as DNA: TGTGCCAGCAGCGCGCTACTAGCGGGGGGCACAGATACGCAGTATTTT.

The chain is built from TRBV7-9 and TRBJ2-7; D unclear. The CDR3 totals 12 residues. V was pared by 1 base and J by 5 bases, with 6 bases between. Germline CDR1 SEHNR, CDR2 FQNEAQ (reference sequence). The CDR3 bases are TGTGCCAGCAGCTTAGTAAATCACGAGCAGTACTTC. Its protein product is CASSLVNHEQYF.

The chain couples TRBV10-3 to TRBJ2-3; D possibly corresponds to TRBD2 (5 bases). CDR1 is ENHRY and CDR2 is SYGVKD in the germline V gene. The CDR3 consists of 14 residues. Trimming removed 8 bases from V and 5 bases from J, with 17 bases in between. CDR3: CAIGGLPLGDTQYF. CDR3 bases: TGTGCCATCGGAGGCCTCCCCCTCGGAGATACGCAGTATTTT.

A remark on this clone: This sample includes further DNA sequences coding for the same CDR3. The chain has TRBV27 and TRBJ2-7; D is possibly TRBD2 (7 bases). Deletions cut 2 bases from V and 2 bases from J, with 10 bases between. Germline assignment: CDR1 MNHEY and CDR2 SMNVEV (reference sequence). The length of the CDR3 is 14 residues. CDR3 sequence reads: CASSLGGGAYEQYF. In DNA form, the CDR3 reads TGTGCCAGCAGTTTAGGAGGGGGGGCCTACGAGCAGTACTTC.

This clone has only a few counts. The chain joins TRBV11-1 to TRBJ2-5; TRBD2 matches 8 bases. Germline V gene data show CDR1 as SGHAT and CDR2 as FQDESV (reference sequence). The CDR3 covers 14 residues. V shed 5 bases, J shed 1 base, and the junction held 3 bases outside the gene matches. The CDR3 spells CASSTTSGQETQYF. DNA for the CDR3: TGTGCCAGCAGCACCACTAGCGGCCAAGAGACCCAGTACTTC.

V and J are TRBV6-6 and TRBJ2-5; TRBD2 might be the D (6 bases). The germline gives CDR1 MNHNY, CDR2 SVGAGI (reference sequence). V dropped 3 bases and J dropped 5 bases, with 13 bases sitting between them. The CDR3 runs to 14 residues. The CDR3 region is CASSYEGLRETQYF. CDR3 nucleotide sequence: TGTGCCAGCAGTTATGAGGGACTCCGGGAGACCCAGTACTTC.

V is TRBV10-3 and J is TRBJ2-1; 7 nucleotides line up with TRBD1. The V gene end was trimmed by 4 bases and the J gene end by 7 bases; junction bases not matched to a gene: 13. CDR3 length: 16 amino acids. The germline CDR1 and CDR2 sequences are ENHRY and SYGVKD. The CDR3 is CAISGTGARRGNEQFF. CDR3 bases: TGTGCCATCAGTGGCACAGGGGCCAGAAGGGGTAATGAGCAGTTCTTC.

The chain combines TRBV5-1 with TRBJ2-5; D possibly corresponds to TRBD1 (6 bases). Germline V CDR1 and CDR2: SGHRS, YFSETQ. V lost 1 base, J lost 5 bases, and 12 bases lay in between. The CDR3 contains 14 residues. The CDR3 bases are TGCGCCAGCAGCTTGTCAGGGGCAGGGGAGACCCAGTACTTC. This codes for CASSLSGAGETQYF.

The chain employs TRBV7-5 and TRBJ1-5. TRBV7-5 is noted as a pseudogene. The CDR3 sequence is 14 residues long. Written as DNA, the CDR3 is TGTGCCGGAGGTCGGAGGGGAAGCAATCAGCCCCAGCATTTT. This encodes CAGGRRGSNQPQHF.

The chain links TRBV11-2 to TRBJ1-3, with 7 bases that match TRBD1. V was clipped by 4 bases and J by 0 bases; unmatched bases: 9. The CDR3 totals 17 residues. CDR1 is SGHAT and CDR2 is FQNNGV in the germline V gene. The CDR3 DNA follows: TGTGCCAGCAGCTCTGTCAGGGGGTCACACTCTGGAAACACCATATATTTT. Translating gives CASSSVRGSHSGNTIYF.

The chain uses TRBV6-1 and TRBJ1-5; D unresolved. The germline gives CDR1 MNHNS, CDR2 SASEGT. The CDR3 is made up of 14 amino acids. V lost 1 base and J 7 bases, leaving 11 bases between the germline ends. The CDR3 coding sequence is TGTGCCAGCAGTGAAGGGGAAGGGAGACAGCCCCAGCATTTT. Translation gives CASSEGEGRQPQHF.

CDR3 amino acids: CASSVSGTYTDTQYF. DNA for the CDR3: TGTGCCAGCAGCGTAAGCGGGACTTACACAGATACGCAGTATTTT. The chain joins TRBV9 to TRBJ2-3, with TRBD2 matching 7 bases. With 1 base clipped from V and 2 bases from J, the junction kept 4 bases outside the gene matches. This CDR3 region has 15 residues. Germline loops: CDR1 SGDLS, CDR2 YYNGEE.

V gene TRBV4-3 combines with J gene TRBJ1-1; no reliable D call. Trimming pared 0 bases from V and 1 base from J, leaving 6 bases between. The CDR3 loop spans 14 amino acids. Germline V lookup: CDR1 LGHNA, CDR2 YSLEER. The CDR3 sequence: CASSQDYWNTEAFF. The CDR3 region has the DNA TGCGCCAGCAGCCAAGATTACTGGAACACTGAAGCTTTCTTT.

V gene TRBV30 combines with J gene TRBJ1-2; D uncertain. Germline CDR1 GTSNPN, CDR2 SVGIG (reference sequence). The V end was cut by 5 bases, the J end by 3 bases, with 10 bases between. CDR3 length equals 12 residues. In DNA, the CDR3 is TGTGCCTGGGAGGGCGCGGACTATGGCTACACCTTC. This gives the protein CAWEGADYGYTF.

V gene TRBV1 combines with J gene TRBJ1-4; the table assigns TRBD1, which was not confirmed against the DNA. TRBV1 is flagged as a pseudogene. CDR3 length equals 16 residues. The CDR3 DNA is TGCACCAGTCTCGACAGGGGTTTAGGGCCTAATGAAAAACTGTTTTTT. It yields the protein CTSLDRGLGPNEKLFF.

The chain uses TRBV6-5 and TRBJ2-3; D gene uncertain. Germline values: CDR1 MNHEY, CDR2 SVGAGI. The CDR3 is 16 amino acids. V lost 2 bases, J lost 0 bases, and 12 bases lay in between. The CDR3 spells CASSYGRSPSTDTQYF. DNA of the CDR3: TGTGCCAGCAGTTACGGGCGTTCCCCTAGCACAGATACGCAGTATTTT.

This clone was seen only a few times. The V call is TRBV5-4, the J call TRBJ2-5; maybe TRBD1 (5 bases). Germline-derived CDR1 and CDR2 are SGHNT and YYREEE (reference sequence). This CDR3 contains 13 residues. V was cut by 0 bases and J by 4 bases, with 7 bases left in between. The CDR3 DNA reads TGTGCCAGCAGCTTGGTTCAGGGAGAGACCCAGTACTTC. It yields the protein CASSLVQGETQYF.

The J gene is TRBJ1-5, the V gene TRBV18, with TRBD1 as a possible D gene (6 bases). CDR3 length equals 13 residues. Germline lookup yields CDR1 KGHSH and CDR2 LQKENI. V was clipped by 4 bases and J by 6 bases, with 10 bases between them. This CDR3 reads CASSHREAQPQHF. Here the CDR3 DNA reads TGTGCCAGCTCACACAGGGAAGCTCAGCCCCAGCATTTT.

The chain employs TRBV15 and TRBJ2-5, with 7 positions matching TRBD1. The germline V gene has CDR1 LNHNV and CDR2 YYDKDF (reference sequence). The CDR3 has 15 amino acids. With V trimmed by 3 bases and J by 5 bases, 9 bases remained unmatched. The CDR3 here is CATSSSNRGWETQYF. CDR3 DNA sequence: TGTGCCACCAGCAGTTCGAACAGGGGCTGGGAGACCCAGTACTTC.

The chain carries TRBV19 and TRBJ1-1; D is perhaps TRBD1 (6 bases). Germline values: CDR1 LNHDA, CDR2 SQIVND (reference sequence). V was clipped by 5 bases and J by 5 bases, with 12 bases between them. The CDR3 is 13 residues long. The CDR3 DNA is TGTGCCAGTAGTTGGGACACCCAGACTGAAGCTTTCTTT. This encodes CASSWDTQTEAFF. The full variable domain, rest sourced from reference TRBV19 and TRBJ1-1, is DGGITQSPKYLFRKEGQNVTLSCEQNLNHDAMYWYRQDPGQGLRLIYYSQIVNDFQKGDIAEGYSVSREKKESFPLTVTSAQKNPTAFYLCASSWDTQTEAFFGQGTRLTVV.

The V and J genes are TRBV13 and TRBJ2-7; no reliable D call. The V end was cut by 6 bases, the J end by 2 bases, with 14 bases between. Germline V gene lookup returns CDR1 PRHDT and CDR2 FYEKMQ (reference sequence). The CDR3 is made up of 14 amino acids. This CDR3 is CASRRRLFAYEQYF. As DNA, the CDR3 is TGTGCCAGCAGACGTCGACTTTTTGCCTACGAGCAGTACTTC.